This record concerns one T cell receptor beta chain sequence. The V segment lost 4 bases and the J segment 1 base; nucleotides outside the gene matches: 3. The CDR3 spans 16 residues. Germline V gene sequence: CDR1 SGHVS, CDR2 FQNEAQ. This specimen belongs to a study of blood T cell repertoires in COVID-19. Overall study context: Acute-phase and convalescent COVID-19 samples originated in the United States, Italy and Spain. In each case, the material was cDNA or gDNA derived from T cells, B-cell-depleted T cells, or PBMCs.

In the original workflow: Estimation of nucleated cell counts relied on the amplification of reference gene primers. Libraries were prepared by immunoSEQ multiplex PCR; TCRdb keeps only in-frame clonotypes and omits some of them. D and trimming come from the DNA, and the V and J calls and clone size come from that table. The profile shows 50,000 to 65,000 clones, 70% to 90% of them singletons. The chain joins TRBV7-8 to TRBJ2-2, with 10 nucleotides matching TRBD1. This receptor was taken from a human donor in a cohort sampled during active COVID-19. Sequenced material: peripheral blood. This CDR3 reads CASSSGQGMNTGELFF. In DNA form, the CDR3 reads TGTGCCAGCAGCTCGGGACAGGGGATGAACACCGGGGAGCTGTTTTTT.